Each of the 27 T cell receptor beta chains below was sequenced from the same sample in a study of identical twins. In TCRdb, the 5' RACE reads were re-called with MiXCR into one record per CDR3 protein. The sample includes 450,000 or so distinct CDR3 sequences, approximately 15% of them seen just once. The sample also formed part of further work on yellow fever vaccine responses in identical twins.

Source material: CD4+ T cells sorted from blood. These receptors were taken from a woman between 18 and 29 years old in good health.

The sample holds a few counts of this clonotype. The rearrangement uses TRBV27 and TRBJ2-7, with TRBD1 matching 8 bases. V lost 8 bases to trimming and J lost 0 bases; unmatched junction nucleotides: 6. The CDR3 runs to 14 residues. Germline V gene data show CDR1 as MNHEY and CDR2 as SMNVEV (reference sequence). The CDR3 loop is CASGGQGFSYEQYF. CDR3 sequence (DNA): TGTGCCAGCGGCGGACAGGGATTCTCCTACGAGCAGTACTTC.

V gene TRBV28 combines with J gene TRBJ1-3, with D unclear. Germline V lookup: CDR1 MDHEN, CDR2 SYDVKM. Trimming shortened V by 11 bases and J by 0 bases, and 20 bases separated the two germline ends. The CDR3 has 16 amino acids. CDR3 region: CASMGEVRTSGNTIYF. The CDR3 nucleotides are TGTGCCTCTATGGGTGAGGTCCGGACCTCTGGAAACACCATATATTTT.

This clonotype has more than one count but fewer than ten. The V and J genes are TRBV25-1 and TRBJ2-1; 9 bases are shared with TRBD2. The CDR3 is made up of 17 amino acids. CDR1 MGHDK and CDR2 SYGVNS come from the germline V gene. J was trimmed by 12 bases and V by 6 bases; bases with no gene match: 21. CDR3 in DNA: TGTGCCAGCAGCGCAAGTCCATTCGGGACTAGCTCGGGACGGCAGTTCTTC. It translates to CASSASPFGTSSGRQFF.

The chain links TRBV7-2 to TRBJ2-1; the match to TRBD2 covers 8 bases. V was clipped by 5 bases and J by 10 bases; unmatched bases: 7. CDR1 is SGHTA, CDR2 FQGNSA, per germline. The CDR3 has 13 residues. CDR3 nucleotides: TGTGCCAGCAGCAAAGCGGGAGCAGGGGAGCAGTTCTTC. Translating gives CASSKAGAGEQFF.

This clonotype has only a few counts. CDR3 sequence (DNA): TGTGCCAGCAGCCCCGGGCGAGGGGAGGACTATGGCTACACCTTC. Translation gives CASSPGRGEDYGYTF. The genes are TRBV7-9 and TRBJ1-2; maybe TRBD1 (5 bases). The CDR3 loop spans 15 amino acids. Germline V gene lookup returns CDR1 SEHNR and CDR2 FQNEAQ (reference sequence). Trimming cost V 5 bases and J 3 bases, with 16 bases left between them. The full variable domain, in which reference TRBV7-9 and TRBJ1-2 provide the parts outside the CDR3, is DTGVSQNPRHKITKRGQNVTFRCDPISEHNRLYWYRQTLGQGPEFLTYFQNEAQLEKSRLLSDRFSAERPKGSFSTLEIQRTEQGDSAMYLCASSPGRGEDYGYTFGSGTRLTVV.

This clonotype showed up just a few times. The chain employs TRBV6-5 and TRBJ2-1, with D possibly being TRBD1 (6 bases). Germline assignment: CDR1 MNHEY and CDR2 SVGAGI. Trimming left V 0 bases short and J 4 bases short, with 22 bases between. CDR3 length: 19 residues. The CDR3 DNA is TGTGCCAGCAGTTACTCGGCTCCGCGTGGACAGAAAAAATACAATGAGCAGTTCTTC. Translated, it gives CASSYSAPRGQKKYNEQFF.

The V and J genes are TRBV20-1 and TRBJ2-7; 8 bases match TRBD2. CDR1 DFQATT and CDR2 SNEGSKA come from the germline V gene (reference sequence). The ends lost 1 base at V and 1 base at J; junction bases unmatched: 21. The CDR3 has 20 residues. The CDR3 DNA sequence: TGCAGTGCTAGAGTTTGGGTTAGCGGGGTGAGCCCATTTAATTCCTACGAGCAGTACTTC. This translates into CSARVWVSGVSPFNSYEQYF.

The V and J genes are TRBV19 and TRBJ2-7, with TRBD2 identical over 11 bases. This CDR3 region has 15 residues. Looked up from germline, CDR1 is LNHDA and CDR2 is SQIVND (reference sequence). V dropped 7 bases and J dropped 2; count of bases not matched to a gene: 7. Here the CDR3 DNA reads TGTGCCAGTACCTCCGAGACTAGCGGGACCTACGAGCAGTACTTC. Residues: CASTSETSGTYEQYF.

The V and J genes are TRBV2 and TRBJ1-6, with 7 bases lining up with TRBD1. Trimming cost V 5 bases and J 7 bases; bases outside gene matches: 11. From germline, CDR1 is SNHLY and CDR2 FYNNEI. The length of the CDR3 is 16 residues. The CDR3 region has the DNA TGTGCCAGCAGTTTAACAGGGGTGGATAGGAATTCACCCCTCCACTTT. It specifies CASSLTGVDRNSPLHF. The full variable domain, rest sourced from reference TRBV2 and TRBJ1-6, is EPEVTQTPSHQVTQMGQEVILRCVPISNHLYFYWYRQILGQKVEFLVSFYNNEISEKSEIFDDQFSVERPDGSNFTLKIRSTKLEDSAMYFCASSLTGVDRNSPLHFGNGTRLTVT.

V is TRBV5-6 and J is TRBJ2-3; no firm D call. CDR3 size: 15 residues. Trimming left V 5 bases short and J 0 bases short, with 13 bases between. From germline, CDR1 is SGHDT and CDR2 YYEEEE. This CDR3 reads CASRRQLTSTDTQYF. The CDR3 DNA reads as TGTGCCAGCAGACGGCAGCTTACTAGCACAGATACGCAGTATTTT.

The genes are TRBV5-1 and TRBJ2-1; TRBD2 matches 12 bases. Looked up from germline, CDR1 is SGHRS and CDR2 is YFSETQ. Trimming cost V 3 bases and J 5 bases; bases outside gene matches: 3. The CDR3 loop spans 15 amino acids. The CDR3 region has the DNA TGCGCCAGCAGCTCTCTAGCGGGAGGGGACAATGAGCAGTTCTTC. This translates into CASSSLAGGDNEQFF. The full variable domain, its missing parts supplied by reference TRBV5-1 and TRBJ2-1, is KAGVTQTPRYLIKTRGQQVTLSCSPISGHRSVSWYQQTPGQGLQFLFEYFSETQRNKGNFPGRFSGRQFSNSRSEMNVSTLELGDSALYLCASSSLAGGDNEQFFGPGTRLTVL.

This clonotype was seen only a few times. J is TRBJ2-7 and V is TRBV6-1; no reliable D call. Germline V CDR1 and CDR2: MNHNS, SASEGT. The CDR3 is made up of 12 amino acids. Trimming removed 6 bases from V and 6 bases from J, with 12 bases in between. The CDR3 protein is CASRDSKGEQYF. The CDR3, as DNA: TGTGCCAGCAGAGATTCTAAGGGCGAGCAGTACTTC.

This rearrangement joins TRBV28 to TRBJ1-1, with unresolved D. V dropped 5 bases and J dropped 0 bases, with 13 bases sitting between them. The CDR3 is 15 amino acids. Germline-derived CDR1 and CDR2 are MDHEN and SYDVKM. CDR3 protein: CASSPPTKMNTEAFF. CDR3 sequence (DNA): TGTGCCAGCAGTCCACCGACAAAAATGAACACTGAAGCTTTCTTT.

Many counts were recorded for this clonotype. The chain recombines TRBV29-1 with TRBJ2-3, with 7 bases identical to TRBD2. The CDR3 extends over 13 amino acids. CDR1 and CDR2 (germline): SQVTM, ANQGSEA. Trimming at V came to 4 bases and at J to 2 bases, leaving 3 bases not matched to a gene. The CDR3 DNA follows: TGCAGCGTTGCCGGGACTACCACAGATACGCAGTATTTT. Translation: CSVAGTTTDTQYF.

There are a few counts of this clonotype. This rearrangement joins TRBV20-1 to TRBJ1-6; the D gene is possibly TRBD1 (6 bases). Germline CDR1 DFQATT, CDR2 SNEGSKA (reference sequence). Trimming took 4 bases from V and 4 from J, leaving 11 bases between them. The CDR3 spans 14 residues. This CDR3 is CSAKGQSYNSPLHF. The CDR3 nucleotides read TGCAGTGCTAAAGGACAGTCATATAATTCACCCCTCCACTTT.

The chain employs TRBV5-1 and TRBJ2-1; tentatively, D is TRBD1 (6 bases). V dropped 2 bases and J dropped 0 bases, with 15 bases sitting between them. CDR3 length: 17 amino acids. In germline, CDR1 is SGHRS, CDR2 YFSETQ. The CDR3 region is CASSFTSGDISYNEQFF. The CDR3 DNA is TGCGCCAGCAGCTTTACATCAGGGGACATCTCCTACAATGAGCAGTTCTTC.

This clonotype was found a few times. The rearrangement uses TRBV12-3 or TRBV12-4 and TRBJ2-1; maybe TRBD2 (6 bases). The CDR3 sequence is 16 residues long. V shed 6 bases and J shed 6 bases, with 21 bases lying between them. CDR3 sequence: CASSPYQGGIGNEQFF. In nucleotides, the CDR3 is TGTGCCAGCAGCCCTTATCAAGGCGGGATAGGCAATGAGCAGTTCTTC.

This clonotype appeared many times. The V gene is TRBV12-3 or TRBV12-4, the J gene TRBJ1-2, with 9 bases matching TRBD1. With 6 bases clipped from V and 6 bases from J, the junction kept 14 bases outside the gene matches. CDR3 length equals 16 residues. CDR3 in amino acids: CASSLRTTGGGDGYTF. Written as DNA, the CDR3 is TGTGCCAGCAGCCTAAGGACTACAGGGGGCGGAGATGGCTACACCTTC.

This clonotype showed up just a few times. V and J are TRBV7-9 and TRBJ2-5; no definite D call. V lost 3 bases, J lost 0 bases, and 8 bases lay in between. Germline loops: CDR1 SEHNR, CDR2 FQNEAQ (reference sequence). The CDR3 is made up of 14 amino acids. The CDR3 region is CASSLRRNQETQYF. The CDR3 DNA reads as TGTGCCAGCAGCTTGCGACGGAACCAAGAGACCCAGTACTTC.

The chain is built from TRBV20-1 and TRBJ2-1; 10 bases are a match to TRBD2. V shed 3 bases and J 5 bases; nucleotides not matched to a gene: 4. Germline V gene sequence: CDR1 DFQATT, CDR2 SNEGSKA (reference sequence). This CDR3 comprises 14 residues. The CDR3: CSARLAGGDNEQFF. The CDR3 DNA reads TGCAGTGCTAGGTTAGCGGGAGGTGACAATGAGCAGTTCTTC.

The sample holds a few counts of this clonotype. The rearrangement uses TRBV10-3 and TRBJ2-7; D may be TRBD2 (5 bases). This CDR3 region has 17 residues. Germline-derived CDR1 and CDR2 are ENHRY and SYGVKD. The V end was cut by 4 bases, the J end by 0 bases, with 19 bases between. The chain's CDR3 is CAISGAEGVSSSYEQYF. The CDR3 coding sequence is TGTGCCATCAGTGGGGCCGAGGGAGTTTCTAGCTCCTACGAGCAGTACTTC.

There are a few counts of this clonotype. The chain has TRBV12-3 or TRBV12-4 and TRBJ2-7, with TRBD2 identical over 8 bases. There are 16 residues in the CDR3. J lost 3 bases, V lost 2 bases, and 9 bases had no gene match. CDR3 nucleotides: TGTGCCAGCAGTTTAAGGGCTAGCGGGCGCAACTACGAGCAGTACTTC. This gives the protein CASSLRASGRNYEQYF.

The CDR3 nucleotides read TGCAGTGCTAGCGGGACTAGCGGGATGTTGTCCTACGAGCAGTACTTC. Residues: CSASGTSGMLSYEQYF. The rearrangement uses TRBV20-1 and TRBJ2-7, with TRBD2 matching 13 bases. V was pared by 3 bases and J by 1 base, with 6 bases of the junction left unmatched. Germline-derived CDR1 and CDR2 are DFQATT and SNEGSKA (reference sequence). The length of the CDR3 is 16 residues.

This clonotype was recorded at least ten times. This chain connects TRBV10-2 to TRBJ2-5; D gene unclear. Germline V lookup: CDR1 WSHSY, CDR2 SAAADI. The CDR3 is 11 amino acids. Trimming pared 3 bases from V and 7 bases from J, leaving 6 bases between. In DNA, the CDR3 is TGCGCCAGCAGTGAAATGACGACCCAGTACTTC. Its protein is CASSEMTTQYF.

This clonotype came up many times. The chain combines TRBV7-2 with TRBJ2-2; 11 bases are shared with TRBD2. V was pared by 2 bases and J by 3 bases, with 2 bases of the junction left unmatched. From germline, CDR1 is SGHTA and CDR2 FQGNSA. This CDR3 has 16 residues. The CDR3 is CASSLTGLADTGELFF. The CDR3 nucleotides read TGTGCCAGCAGCTTAACGGGACTAGCGGACACCGGGGAGCTGTTTTTT.

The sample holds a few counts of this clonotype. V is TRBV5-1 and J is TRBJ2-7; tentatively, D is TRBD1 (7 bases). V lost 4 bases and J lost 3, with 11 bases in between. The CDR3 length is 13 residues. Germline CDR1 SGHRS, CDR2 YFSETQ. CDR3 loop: CASSAGQLYEQYF. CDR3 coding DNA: TGCGCCAGCAGCGCGGGACAGCTCTACGAGCAGTACTTC.

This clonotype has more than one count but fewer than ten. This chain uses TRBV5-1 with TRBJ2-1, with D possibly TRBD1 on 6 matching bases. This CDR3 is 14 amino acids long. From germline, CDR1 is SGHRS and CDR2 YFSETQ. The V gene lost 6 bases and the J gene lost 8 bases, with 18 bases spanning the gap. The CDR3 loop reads CASNRESRMDEQFF. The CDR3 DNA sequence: TGCGCCAGCAACAGGGAATCGCGTATGGATGAGCAGTTCTTC.